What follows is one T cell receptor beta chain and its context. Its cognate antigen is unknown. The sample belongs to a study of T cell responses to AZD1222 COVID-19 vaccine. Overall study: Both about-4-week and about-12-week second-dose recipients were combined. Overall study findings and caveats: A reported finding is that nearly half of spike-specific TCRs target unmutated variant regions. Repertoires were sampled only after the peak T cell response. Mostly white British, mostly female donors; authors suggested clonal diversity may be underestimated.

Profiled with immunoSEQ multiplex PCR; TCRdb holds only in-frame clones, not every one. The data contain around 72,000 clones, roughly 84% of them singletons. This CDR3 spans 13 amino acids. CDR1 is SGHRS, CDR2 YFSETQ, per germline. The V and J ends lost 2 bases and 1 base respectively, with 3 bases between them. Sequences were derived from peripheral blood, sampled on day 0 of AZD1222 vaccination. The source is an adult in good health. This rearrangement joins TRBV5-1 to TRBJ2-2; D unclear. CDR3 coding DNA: TGCGCCAGCAGCTTCGGGAACACCGGGGAGCTGTTTTTT. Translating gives CASSFGNTGELFF.